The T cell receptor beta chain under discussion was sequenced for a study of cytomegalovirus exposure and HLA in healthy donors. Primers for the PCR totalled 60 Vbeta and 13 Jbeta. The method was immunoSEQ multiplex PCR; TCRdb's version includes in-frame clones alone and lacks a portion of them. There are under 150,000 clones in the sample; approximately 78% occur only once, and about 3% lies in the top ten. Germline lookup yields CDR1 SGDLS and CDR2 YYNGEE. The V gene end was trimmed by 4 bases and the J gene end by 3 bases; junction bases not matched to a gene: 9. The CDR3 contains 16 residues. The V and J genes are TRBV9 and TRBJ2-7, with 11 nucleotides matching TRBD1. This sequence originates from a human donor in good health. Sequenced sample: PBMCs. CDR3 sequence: CASSLSGQGGFYEQYF. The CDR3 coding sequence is TGTGCCAGCAGCCTTTCGGGACAGGGGGGGTTCTACGAGCAGTACTTC.